One sample yielded the 25 T cell receptor beta chains listed below, sequenced in a study of type 1 and type 2 diabetes patients. The PCR template was genomic DNA. Multiplex PCR with 30 forward and 13 reverse primers amplified the TCR beta CDR3. TCRdb recomputed calls from the multiplex PCR reads with MiXCR, one row per CDR3 protein. The repertoire holds 250,000 or so distinct CDR3 sequences, with roughly 48% as singletons. The sample taken for sequencing was peripheral blood mononuclear cells (PBMCs). The receptors were gathered from a man aged 18 to 30 with type 2 diabetes.

The chain recombines TRBV20-1 with TRBJ2-1; 11 bases are a match to TRBD2. CDR3 size: 18 residues. Germline CDR1 is DFQATT and CDR2 is SNEGSKA (reference sequence). The V segment lost 0 bases and the J segment 5 bases; nucleotides outside the gene matches: 12. CDR3 DNA sequence: TGCAGTGCTAGAGATCGGGTAGCGGGGGGGATTTTCAACAATGAGCAGTTCTTC. Protein sequence: CSARDRVAGGIFNNEQFF.

The chain is built from TRBV7-6 and TRBJ2-2; 7 bases map to TRBD1. The CDR3 has 15 residues. The V and J ends lost 3 bases and 6 bases, in that order; junction bases with no gene match: 7. Germline CDR1 is SGHVS and CDR2 is FNYEAQ. This chain's CDR3 is CASSLTGLQPGELFF. CDR3 nucleotide sequence: TGTGCCAGCAGCTTGACAGGGTTGCAACCCGGGGAGCTGTTTTTT. Full variable domain (missing parts from reference TRBV7-6 and TRBJ2-2): GAGVSQSPRYKVTKRGQDVALRCDPISGHVSLYWYRQALGQGPEFLTYFNYEAQQDKSGLPNDRFSAERPEGSISTLTIQRTEQRDSAMYRCASSLTGLQPGELFFGEGSRLTVL.

This clonotype occurred a few times. The V and J genes are TRBV27 and TRBJ2-2; 8 bases line up with TRBD1. After removal of 5 bases from V and 1 base from J, the junction contained 6 bases not matched to a gene. The V gene's germline CDR1 is MNHEY and CDR2 SMNVEV (reference sequence). This CDR3 is 16 amino acids long. The CDR3 region has the DNA TGTGCCAGCAGTGCCACGACAGGGGTGAACACCGGGGAGCTGTTTTTT. Translating gives CASSATTGVNTGELFF.

This clonotype showed up just once. Just one base apart from a much larger clone, this may be a read error. The chain joins TRBV15 to TRBJ2-7; D possibly matches TRBD1 or TRBD2 (5 bases each). Germline V gene sequence: CDR1 LNHNV, CDR2 YYDKDF (reference sequence). Trimming cost V 3 bases and J 8 bases, with 14 bases left between them. This CDR3 spans 13 amino acids. This chain's CDR3 is CATSRSRDHKQYF. As DNA, the CDR3 is TGTGCCACCAGCAGGTCCAGGGACCACAAGCAGTACTTC.

The chain links TRBV2 to TRBJ1-2; 7 bases fit TRBD1. Germline V gives CDR1 SNHLY, CDR2 FYNNEI. The ends lost 6 bases at V and 5 bases at J; junction bases unmatched: 6. This CDR3 comprises 13 residues. The CDR3 loop is CASSRDSFYGYTF. Written as DNA, the CDR3 is TGTGCCAGCAGCCGGGACAGTTTTTATGGCTACACCTTC.

This sequence joins TRBV28 and TRBJ1-5; D gene ambiguous. Per the germline V gene, CDR1 is MDHEN and CDR2 is SYDVKM. The CDR3 consists of 14 residues. Deletions cut 10 bases from V and 0 bases from J, with 13 bases between. The CDR3 DNA follows: TGTGCCACTTCGGCCCTTTTTAGCAATCAGCCCCAGCATTTT. It translates to CATSALFSNQPQHF. Using reference TRBV28 and TRBJ1-5 for the parts outside the CDR3, the full variable domain is DVKVTQSSRYLVKRTGEKVFLECVQDMDHENMFWYRQDPGLGLRLIYFSYDVKMKEKGDIPEGYSVSREKKERFSLILESASTNQTSMYLCATSALFSNQPQHFGDGTRLSIL.

The table lists this clonotype with a few counts. The chain uses TRBV19 and TRBJ1-2; D call uncertain. From germline, CDR1 is LNHDA and CDR2 SQIVND (reference sequence). This CDR3 has 12 amino acids. Deletions cut 10 bases from V and 5 bases from J, with 14 bases between. This CDR3 reads CATEADPYGYTF. CDR3 coding DNA: TGTGCCACCGAGGCGGATCCATATGGCTACACCTTC.

The chain joins TRBV13 to TRBJ1-1; D uncertain. The CDR3 is 12 residues long. Germline V lookup: CDR1 PRHDT, CDR2 FYEKMQ (reference sequence). Trimming stripped 1 base from V and 3 bases from J, with 3 bases between. The CDR3 sequence: CASSLEDTEAFF. Written as DNA, the CDR3 is TGTGCCAGCAGCTTAGAGGACACTGAAGCTTTCTTT.

The chain uses TRBV20-1 and TRBJ1-4; 11 bases are a match to TRBD1. The CDR3 length is 14 residues. Germline V gives CDR1 DFQATT, CDR2 SNEGSKA (reference sequence). V was clipped by 5 bases and J by 10 bases; unmatched bases: 9. The CDR3 loop is CSALRGDRGAKLFF. The CDR3 DNA follows: TGCAGTGCTCTCAGAGGGGACAGGGGGGCAAAACTGTTTTTT.

This clonotype has just one count. J is TRBJ2-1 and V is TRBV5-1; 9 bases match TRBD2. The CDR3 extends over 16 amino acids. The J segment lost 4 bases and the V segment lost 4 bases, leaving 9 bases of the junction unmatched. Germline lookup yields CDR1 SGHRS and CDR2 YFSETQ. The DNA for the CDR3 is TGCGCCAGCAGCCAAGATCTAGCGGGACGTTACAATGAGCAGTTCTTC. Protein: CASSQDLAGRYNEQFF.

A remark on this clonotype: An end of the junction does not agree with germline; a read error may underlie this. The chain employs TRBV2 and TRBJ2-2; 9 bases agree with TRBD1. CDR1 and CDR2 (germline): SNHLY, FYNNEI. CDR3 length: 15 residues. The CDR3 DNA reads as TGCGCCAGCAGCTTGGGGACAGGGTTCGGAGGGGAGCTGTTTTTT. This encodes CASSLGTGFGGELFF.

As concerns this clonotype: Relative to the germline gene, one junction end is altered; a read error may explain this. This rearrangement joins TRBV13 to TRBJ1-4; weak D call: TRBD1 (5 bases). This CDR3 is built from 15 residues. Germline V gene lookup returns CDR1 PRHDT and CDR2 FYEKMQ (reference sequence). The chain's CDR3 is CVSSVEGSGPHGLFF. In nucleotides, the CDR3 is TGTGTCAGCAGCGTAGAGGGGTCAGGACCTCATGGACTGTTTTTT.

The CDR3 spells CAWRRQGAQKLFF. Here the CDR3 DNA reads TGTGCCTGGAGGCGGCAGGGGGCGCAAAAACTGTTTTTT. The V and J genes are TRBV30 and TRBJ1-4; TRBD1 agrees at 8 bases. Germline trimming cut 3 bases from V and 9 bases from J; bases unmatched to any gene: 6. The CDR3 runs 13 residues. In germline, CDR1 is GTSNPN, CDR2 SVGIG (reference sequence).

The chain joins TRBV12-3 or TRBV12-4 to TRBJ1-1; D may be TRBD1 (5 bases). The CDR3 extends over 20 amino acids. The V gene lost 5 bases and the J gene lost 2 bases, with 30 bases spanning the gap. Written as DNA, the CDR3 is TGTGCCAGCAGTGCTACCAGACCTAACAGGAGAGAAGGGAAAAACACTGAAGCTTTCTTT. Its translation is CASSATRPNRREGKNTEAFF.

This clonotype has a count of ten or more. This chain links TRBV19 with TRBJ2-6, with D uncertain. The germline gives CDR1 LNHDA, CDR2 SQIVND (reference sequence). This CDR3 contains 15 residues. The V and J ends lost 1 base and 2 bases respectively, with 6 bases between them. CDR3 DNA sequence: TGTGCCAGTAGTATAGGGGAACCTGGGGCCAACGTCCTGACTTTC. Protein product: CASSIGEPGANVLTF.

The chain carries TRBV7-3 and TRBJ1-6, with D tentatively TRBD1 (6 bases). Germline values: CDR1 SGHTA, CDR2 FQGTGA. Trimming stripped 6 bases from V and 3 bases from J, with 9 bases between. The CDR3 covers 14 residues. CDR3 loop: CASSPGVYNSPLHF. The CDR3 bases are TGTGCCAGCAGTCCAGGGGTCTATAATTCACCCCTCCACTTT.

The chain has TRBV5-1 and TRBJ2-3; no clear D. The CDR3 is 13 residues long. The germline V gene encodes CDR1 SGHRS and CDR2 YFSETQ. Trimming took off 3 bases at V and 3 bases at J, with 8 bases between the two ends. The CDR3 loop reads CASSYSGTDTQYF. DNA of the CDR3: TGCGCCAGCAGCTATTCCGGGACAGATACGCAGTATTTT.

The table lists this clonotype with a few counts. The V gene is TRBV19, the J gene TRBJ2-1, with D unclear. Germline values: CDR1 LNHDA, CDR2 SQIVND (reference sequence). This CDR3 is built from 13 residues. Trimming took off 2 bases at V and 4 bases at J, with 6 bases between the two ends. This chain's CDR3 is CASSISRYNEQFF. CDR3 nucleotide sequence: TGTGCCAGTAGTATATCCCGTTACAATGAGCAGTTCTTC.

This sequence joins TRBV24-1 and TRBJ2-1, with D maybe TRBD2 (6 bases). This CDR3 spans 13 amino acids. Trimming stripped 9 bases from V and 5 bases from J, with 13 bases between. Germline V lookup: CDR1 KGHDR, CDR2 SFDVKD. The chain's CDR3 is CATGFPGDNEQFF. As DNA, the CDR3 is TGTGCCACCGGGTTTCCGGGAGACAATGAGCAGTTCTTC.

The chain joins TRBV10-1 to TRBJ1-2; D remains unclear. Germline V CDR1 and CDR2: WNHNN, SYGVQD (reference sequence). Between the trimmed V and J ends, which lost 3 bases and 4 bases, there was a span of 12 bases. This CDR3 spans 14 amino acids. Written as DNA, the CDR3 is TGCGCCAGCAGTGACCAGGCAGATTCCTATGGCTACACCTTC. It is translated as CASSDQADSYGYTF.

The V gene is TRBV30, the J gene TRBJ2-7; possible D gene TRBD1, 8 bases. The J call may be faulty, since TRBJ2-5 better matches the DNA end. The CDR3 is 16 residues long. Germline loops: CDR1 GTSNPN, CDR2 SVGIG (reference sequence). The chain's CDR3 is CAWSVRGAGGAETQYF. The CDR3 nucleotides read TGTGCCTGGAGTGTACGGGGGGCAGGGGGCGCGGAGACCCAGTACTTC.

Regarding this clonotype: One end of the junction varies from germline; a read error may be responsible. The V and J genes are TRBV12-3 or TRBV12-4 and TRBJ2-2; D may be TRBD2 (5 bases). The CDR3 covers 15 residues. CDR3 loop: CASSLAAASIGELIF. The CDR3 DNA reads TGTGCCAGCAGTTTAGCGGCCGCTTCTATCGGGGAGCTGATTTTT.

This clonotype was observed a handful of times. The J gene is TRBJ2-1, the V gene TRBV9; TRBD2 matches 8 bases. This CDR3 region has 17 residues. The V and J ends lost 0 bases and 4 bases, in that order; junction bases with no gene match: 9. CDR1 is SGDLS, CDR2 YYNGEE, per germline. Here the CDR3 reads CASSVVPEAGVYNEQFF. The CDR3 nucleotides are TGTGCCAGCAGCGTAGTGCCGGAAGCGGGAGTTTACAATGAGCAGTTCTTC.

Turning to this clonotype: A read error is likely, as this CDR3 ends without the conserved phenylalanine or tryptophan. The chain uses TRBV2 and TRBJ1-2, with D uncertain. Trimming shortened V by 2 bases and J by 4 bases, and 11 bases separated the two germline ends. The CDR3 has 14 residues. CDR1 and CDR2 from the germline V gene are SNHLY and FYNNEI. In DNA form, the CDR3 reads TGTGCCAGCAGTGAATTCGAGGAAGTCTATGGCTACACCCTC. Protein product: CASSEFEEVYGYTL.

The chain is built from TRBV19 and TRBJ1-5; D is uncertain. V was trimmed by 7 bases and J by 5 bases, leaving 9 bases between them. CDR1 and CDR2 from the germline V gene are LNHDA and SQIVND (reference sequence). CDR3 length: 12 residues. In nucleotides, the CDR3 is TGTGCCAGTACCGACGCTTATCAGCCCCAGCATTTT. It translates to CASTDAYQPQHF.